The rows below give T cell receptor beta chains drawn from one sample of a study of blood T cell repertoires in COVID-19. Using immunoSEQ multiplex PCR, the repertoire was profiled, and TCRdb retains in-frame clones only, with some absent. The data contain about 170,000 clones, around four fifths of them singletons. The sample taken for sequencing was peripheral blood. Every receptor here comes from a woman of 80 years or more with COVID-19, enrolled during active disease. Each CDR3 is given with its conserved first and last residue. A D gene is named only where the DNA matches it firmly. Part of the rows lack a size; the others show once, few, many or a class for expanded clones.

d_gene: -; abundance: -; v_gene: TRBV6-6; j_gene: TRBJ1-1; CDR3aa: CASTLGGSNTEAFF; CDR3nt: TGTGCCAGCACCCTAGGGGGATCGAACACTGAAGCTTTCTTT
d_gene: TRBD2; abundance: -; v_gene: TRBV5-1; j_gene: TRBJ2-3; CDR3aa: CASSLGTLAGGSTDTQYF; CDR3nt: TGCGCCAGCAGCTTGGGGACCTTAGCGGGAGGGAGCACAGATACGCAGTATTTT
d_gene: TRBD1; abundance: -; v_gene: TRBV11-2; j_gene: TRBJ2-7; CDR3aa: CASSQETGGWINEQYF; CDR3nt: TGTGCCAGCAGCCAAGAGACAGGGGGCTGGATCAACGAGCAGTACTTC
d_gene: -; abundance: -; v_gene: TRBV7-2; j_gene: TRBJ1-5; CDR3aa: CASSLGGGSNQPQHF; CDR3nt: TGTGCCAGCAGCTTAGGGGGAGGTAGCAATCAGCCCCAGCATTTT
d_gene: TRBD1; abundance: few; v_gene: TRBV5-1; j_gene: TRBJ1-4; CDR3aa: CASSRTPSGGGEKLFF; CDR3nt: TGCGCCAGCAGCCGCACACCTTCAGGGGGCGGCGAAAAACTGTTTTTT
d_gene: -; abundance: -; v_gene: TRBV9; j_gene: TRBJ1-2; CDR3aa: CASSVDRVGYGYTF; CDR3nt: TGTGCCAGCAGCGTAGACCGGGTCGGCTATGGCTACACCTTC
d_gene: -; abundance: once; v_gene: TRBV11-3; j_gene: TRBJ1-3; CDR3aa: CASSWGLRGHWGNTIYF; CDR3nt: TGTGCCAGCAGCTGGGGCCTAAGAGGCCACTGGGGAAACACCATATATTTT
d_gene: TRBD2; abundance: -; v_gene: TRBV7-2; j_gene: TRBJ2-3; CDR3aa: CASSWTSGGGDTQYF; CDR3nt: TGTGCCAGCAGCTGGACTAGCGGGGGGGGAGATACGCAGTATTTT
d_gene: -; abundance: -; v_gene: TRBV20-1; j_gene: TRBJ1-1; CDR3aa: CSAISQEFAFF; CDR3nt: TGCAGTGCCATTTCACAGGAGTTCGCTTTCTTT
d_gene: -; abundance: -; v_gene: TRBV19; j_gene: TRBJ1-3; CDR3aa: CASSEQSSGNTIYF; CDR3nt: TGTGCCAGTAGCGAACAGAGCTCTGGAAACACCATATATTTT
d_gene: -; abundance: -; v_gene: TRBV21-1; j_gene: TRBJ1-3; CDR3aa: CARFRCSGNTIYF; CDR3nt: TGTGCCAGATTTCGGTGCTCTGGAAACACCATATATTTT
d_gene: TRBD2; abundance: few; v_gene: TRBV18; j_gene: TRBJ2-1; CDR3aa: CASSQRGAYNEQFF; CDR3nt: TGTGCCAGCTCACAGCGGGGGGCTTACAATGAGCAGTTCTTC
d_gene: -; abundance: -; v_gene: TRBV6-5; j_gene: TRBJ1-1; CDR3aa: CASIFIPGDTEAFF; CDR3nt: TGTGCCAGCATATTCATCCCGGGGGACACTGAAGCTTTCTTT
d_gene: TRBD1; abundance: -; v_gene: TRBV3-1/TRBV3-2; j_gene: TRBJ1-1; CDR3aa: CASSQSDRGLFF; CDR3nt: TGTGCCAGCAGCCAGTCCGACAGGGGTCTTTTCTTT
d_gene: TRBD1; abundance: -; v_gene: TRBV3-1/TRBV3-2; j_gene: TRBJ1-6; CDR3aa: CASGGQVDPLHF; CDR3nt: TGTGCCAGCGGGGGACAGGTAGATCCCCTCCACTTT
d_gene: -; abundance: -; v_gene: TRBV6-6; j_gene: TRBJ2-7; CDR3aa: CASSAPQGPYEQYF; CDR3nt: TGTGCCAGCTCGGCCCCACAGGGCCCCTACGAGCAGTACTTC
d_gene: -; abundance: many; v_gene: TRBV28; j_gene: TRBJ1-1; CDR3aa: CASSLTGKTEAFF; CDR3nt: TGTGCCAGCAGTTTAACGGGGAAGACTGAAGCTTTCTTT
d_gene: TRBD1; abundance: -; v_gene: TRBV5-4; j_gene: TRBJ2-7; CDR3aa: CASSLEQGVRYEQYF; CDR3nt: TGTGCCAGCAGCTTGGAACAGGGGGTACGATACGAGCAGTACTTC
d_gene: -; abundance: -; v_gene: TRBV21-1; j_gene: TRBJ1-5; CDR3aa: CATPGPGKKYQPQHF; CDR3nt: TGTGCCACTCCTGGCCCAGGGAAAAAATATCAGCCCCAGCATTTT
d_gene: TRBD1; abundance: -; v_gene: TRBV3-1/TRBV3-2; j_gene: TRBJ1-6; CDR3aa: CASSPSHRDSPLHF; CDR3nt: TGTGCCAGCAGCCCCTCGCACCGGGACAGCCCCCTCCACTTT
d_gene: -; abundance: -; v_gene: TRBV5-3; j_gene: TRBJ1-4; CDR3aa: CARVLPPGSTEKLFF; CDR3nt: TGTGCCAGGGTACTGCCTCCGGGGTCGACTGAAAAACTGTTTTTT
d_gene: TRBD1; abundance: -; v_gene: TRBV5-1; j_gene: TRBJ1-2; CDR3aa: CASARGRGQTNYGYTF; CDR3nt: TGCGCCAGCGCCCGCGGTCGGGGACAGACTAACTATGGCTACACCTTC
d_gene: TRBD1; abundance: -; v_gene: TRBV19; j_gene: TRBJ2-5; CDR3aa: CASKPTGVGQETQYF; CDR3nt: TGTGCCAGTAAGCCCACAGGGGTGGGGCAAGAGACCCAGTACTTC
d_gene: -; abundance: -; v_gene: TRBV19; j_gene: TRBJ2-5; CDR3aa: CASAGRAIETQYF; CDR3nt: TGTGCCAGCGCGGGAAGGGCCATAGAGACCCAGTACTTC
d_gene: TRBD2; abundance: few; v_gene: TRBV5-1; j_gene: TRBJ2-5; CDR3aa: CASSLAVAGGQETQYF; CDR3nt: TGCGCCAGCAGCTTGGCGGTAGCGGGAGGACAAGAGACCCAGTACTTC
d_gene: -; abundance: -; v_gene: TRBV19; j_gene: TRBJ2-5; CDR3aa: CASSTGSWGVQETQYF; CDR3nt: TGTGCCAGTAGTACCGGGTCCTGGGGGGTACAAGAGACCCAGTACTTC
d_gene: -; abundance: -; v_gene: TRBV24-1; j_gene: TRBJ1-1; CDR3aa: CATRLGRETEAFF; CDR3nt: TGTGCCACCAGGCTCGGTAGGGAGACTGAAGCTTTCTTT
d_gene: TRBD1; abundance: few; v_gene: TRBV2; j_gene: TRBJ1-5; CDR3aa: CASSEGTGNQPQHF; CDR3nt: TGTGCCAGCAGTGAGGGGACAGGCAATCAGCCCCAGCATTTT
d_gene: TRBD1; abundance: once; v_gene: TRBV28; j_gene: TRBJ1-2; CDR3aa: CASSPRTGGPYGYTF; CDR3nt: TGTGCCAGCAGTCCAAGGACAGGGGGCCCCTATGGCTACACCTTC
d_gene: TRBD1; abundance: -; v_gene: TRBV2; j_gene: TRBJ1-6; CDR3aa: CASSVRDRGDSPLHF; CDR3nt: TGTGCCAGCTCCGTTAGGGACAGGGGAGATTCACCCCTCCACTTT
d_gene: TRBD1; abundance: -; v_gene: TRBV9; j_gene: TRBJ2-7; CDR3aa: CAKGQGNYEQYF; CDR3nt: TGTGCCAAGGGACAGGGGAACTACGAGCAGTACTTC
d_gene: TRBD1; abundance: once; v_gene: TRBV6-6; j_gene: TRBJ1-3; CDR3aa: CASRPTGGPGNTIYF; CDR3nt: TGTGCCAGCAGACCCACAGGGGGCCCTGGAAACACCATATATTTT
d_gene: -; abundance: -; v_gene: TRBV21-1; j_gene: TRBJ1-1; CDR3aa: CASSVGRGQKRAGTEAFF; CDR3nt: TGTGCCAGCAGCGTAGGCCGGGGACAGAAGAGAGCTGGGACTGAAGCTTTCTTT
d_gene: TRBD1; abundance: -; v_gene: TRBV2; j_gene: TRBJ2-7; CDR3aa: CASRTGTGGGSYEQYF; CDR3nt: TGTGCCAGCAGGACCGGGACAGGGGGGGGATCCTACGAGCAGTACTTC
d_gene: TRBD1; abundance: -; v_gene: TRBV7-8; j_gene: TRBJ1-1; CDR3aa: CASSRTTGGLPVF; CDR3nt: TGTGCCAGCAGCCGGACGACAGGGGGCCTGCCTGTCTTT
d_gene: TRBD2; abundance: -; v_gene: TRBV15; j_gene: TRBJ2-1; CDR3aa: CATSTRGLATYNEQFF; CDR3nt: TGTGCCACCAGCACCCGGGGACTAGCGACCTACAATGAGCAGTTCTTC
d_gene: -; abundance: few; v_gene: TRBV3-1/TRBV3-2; j_gene: TRBJ2-1; CDR3aa: CASSHSGSYNEQFF; CDR3nt: TGTGCCAGCAGTCATAGCGGTTCCTACAATGAGCAGTTCTTC
d_gene: -; abundance: -; v_gene: TRBV5-4; j_gene: TRBJ2-7; CDR3aa: CASSLGGEEQYF; CDR3nt: TGTGCCAGCAGCTTAGGAGGGGAGGAGCAGTACTTC
d_gene: -; abundance: -; v_gene: TRBV2; j_gene: TRBJ2-3; CDR3aa: CASSVITDTQYF; CDR3nt: TGTGCCAGCAGTGTCATCACAGATACGCAGTATTTT
d_gene: -; abundance: -; v_gene: TRBV5-8; j_gene: TRBJ1-5; CDR3aa: CASSLDGGSNQPQHF; CDR3nt: TGTGCCAGCAGCTTGGACGGGGGAAGCAATCAGCCCCAGCATTTT
d_gene: -; abundance: -; v_gene: TRBV19; j_gene: TRBJ1-3; CDR3aa: CASSMPGEKYSGNTIYF; CDR3nt: TGTGCCAGTAGTATGCCCGGGGAGAAATACTCTGGAAACACCATATATTTT
d_gene: -; abundance: -; v_gene: TRBV6-6; j_gene: TRBJ1-4; CDR3aa: CASSLGHNDANEKLFF; CDR3nt: TGTGCCAGCAGTTTGGGACATAATGACGCTAATGAAAAACTGTTTTTT
d_gene: -; abundance: few; v_gene: TRBV3-1/TRBV3-2; j_gene: TRBJ1-1; CDR3aa: CASSHTPNTEAFF; CDR3nt: TGTGCCAGCAGCCACACACCAAACACTGAAGCTTTCTTT
d_gene: -; abundance: -; v_gene: TRBV4-1; j_gene: TRBJ1-2; CDR3aa: CASSQGARGYTF; CDR3nt: TGCGCCAGCAGCCAGGGGGCCCGGGGCTACACCTTC
d_gene: TRBD1; abundance: -; v_gene: TRBV2; j_gene: TRBJ2-7; CDR3aa: CASGPTAGTGDEQYF; CDR3nt: TGTGCCAGCGGGCCCACCGCCGGGACAGGGGACGAGCAGTACTTC
d_gene: TRBD2; abundance: -; v_gene: TRBV3-1/TRBV3-2; j_gene: TRBJ2-7; CDR3aa: CASSPRGYEQYF; CDR3nt: TGTGCCAGCAGCCCGCGGGGGTACGAGCAGTACTTC
d_gene: TRBD1; abundance: -; v_gene: TRBV10-3; j_gene: TRBJ2-7; CDR3aa: CAISDRDRGSYEQYF; CDR3nt: TGTGCCATCAGTGACCGGGACAGGGGGAGCTACGAGCAGTACTTC
d_gene: -; abundance: -; v_gene: TRBV5-1; j_gene: TRBJ2-2; CDR3aa: CASSLEARGNTGELFF; CDR3nt: TGCGCCAGCAGCTTGGAGGCGCGGGGGAACACCGGGGAGCTGTTTTTT
d_gene: TRBD2; abundance: -; v_gene: TRBV2; j_gene: TRBJ2-2; CDR3aa: CASKTSGTGELFF; CDR3nt: TGTGCCAGCAAAACTAGCGGTACCGGGGAGCTGTTTTTT
d_gene: TRBD1; abundance: -; v_gene: TRBV14; j_gene: TRBJ1-1; CDR3aa: CASSRTTGTAEAFF; CDR3nt: TGTGCCAGCAGCCGAACGACAGGGACGGCTGAAGCTTTCTTT
d_gene: TRBD1; abundance: -; v_gene: TRBV20-1; j_gene: TRBJ1-6; CDR3aa: CSASGGDRDNSPLHF; CDR3nt: TGCAGTGCTAGTGGGGGGGACAGGGATAATTCACCCCTCCACTTT
d_gene: TRBD1; abundance: -; v_gene: TRBV19; j_gene: TRBJ2-3; CDR3aa: CASSIEGTGSDTQYF; CDR3nt: TGTGCCAGTAGTATAGAGGGGACAGGGTCGGATACGCAGTATTTT
d_gene: TRBD1; abundance: once; v_gene: TRBV28; j_gene: TRBJ2-7; CDR3aa: CASSEGGTGGYEQYF; CDR3nt: TGTGCCAGCAGTGAGGGGGGGACAGGGGGCTACGAGCAGTACTTC
d_gene: TRBD1; abundance: -; v_gene: TRBV28; j_gene: TRBJ1-2; CDR3aa: CASRPTGPMGGYTF; CDR3nt: TGTGCCAGCAGACCGACAGGGCCCATGGGTGGCTACACCTTC
d_gene: -; abundance: -; v_gene: TRBV3-1/TRBV3-2; j_gene: TRBJ2-1; CDR3aa: CASSQDRGNEQFF; CDR3nt: TGTGCCAGCAGCCAAGATAGGGGGAATGAGCAGTTCTTC